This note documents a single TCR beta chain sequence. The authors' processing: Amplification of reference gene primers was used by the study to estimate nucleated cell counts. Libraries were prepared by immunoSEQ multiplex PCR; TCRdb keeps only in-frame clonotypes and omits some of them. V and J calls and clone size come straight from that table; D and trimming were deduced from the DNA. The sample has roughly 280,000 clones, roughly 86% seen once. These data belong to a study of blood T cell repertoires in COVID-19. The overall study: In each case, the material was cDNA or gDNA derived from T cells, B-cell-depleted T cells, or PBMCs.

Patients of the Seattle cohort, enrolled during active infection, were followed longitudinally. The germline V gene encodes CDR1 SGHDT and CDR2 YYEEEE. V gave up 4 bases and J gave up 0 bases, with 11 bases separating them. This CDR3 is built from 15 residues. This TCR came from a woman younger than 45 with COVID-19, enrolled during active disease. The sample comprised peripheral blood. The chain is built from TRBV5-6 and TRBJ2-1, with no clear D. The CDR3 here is CASSTGPSSYNEQFF. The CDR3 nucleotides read TGTGCCAGCAGCACTGGCCCTAGCTCCTACAATGAGCAGTTCTTC.